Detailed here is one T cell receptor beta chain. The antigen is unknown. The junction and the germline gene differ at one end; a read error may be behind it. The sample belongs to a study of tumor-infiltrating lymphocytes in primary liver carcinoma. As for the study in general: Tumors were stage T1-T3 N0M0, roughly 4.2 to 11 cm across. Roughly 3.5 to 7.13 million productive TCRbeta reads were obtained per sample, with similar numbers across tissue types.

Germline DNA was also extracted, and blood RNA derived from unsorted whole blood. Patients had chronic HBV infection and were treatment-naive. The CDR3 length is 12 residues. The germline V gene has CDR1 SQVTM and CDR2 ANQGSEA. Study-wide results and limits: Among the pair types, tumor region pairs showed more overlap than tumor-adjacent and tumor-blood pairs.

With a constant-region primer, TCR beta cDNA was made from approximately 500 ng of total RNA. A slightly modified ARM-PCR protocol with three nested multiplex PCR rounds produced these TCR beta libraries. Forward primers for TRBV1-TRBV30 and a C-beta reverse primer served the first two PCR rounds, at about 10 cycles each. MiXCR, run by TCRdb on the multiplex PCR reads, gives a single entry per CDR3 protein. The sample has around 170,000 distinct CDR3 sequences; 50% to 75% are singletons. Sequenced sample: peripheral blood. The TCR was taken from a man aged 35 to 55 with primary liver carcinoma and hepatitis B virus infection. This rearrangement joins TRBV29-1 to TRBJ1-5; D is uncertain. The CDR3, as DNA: TGCGGCGTTGCCGGTAGCAATCAGCCCCAGGATTTT. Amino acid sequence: CGVAGSNQPQDF.